The next 17 T cell receptor beta chains were all read from a single sample in a study of breast tumors, draining lymph nodes, adjacent tissues. Breast cancer patients provided tissue from their axillary draining lymph nodes. MiXCR was run by TCRdb on the multiplex PCR reads, yielding one entry per CDR3 protein. The profile shows roughly 260,000 distinct CDR3 sequences, around 30% of them singletons. The sample taken for sequencing was axillary lymph node tissue. All receptors derive from a female donor with breast cancer. Some clones in this sample may be carry-over from other donors' samples.

For this clonotype: With a much larger clone just one base away, this may be a read error. Because it lacks the conserved phenylalanine or tryptophan at the end, this CDR3 is likely a read error. The V gene is TRBV6-6, the J gene TRBJ2-1, with a possible D match to TRBD2 (6 bases). CDR1 MNHNY and CDR2 SVGAGI come from the germline V gene (reference sequence). The CDR3 loop spans 12 amino acids. The CDR3 nucleotides read TGTGCCAGCAGTCACTCGTCCGGGGGGCAGTTCCTC. Its protein product is CASSHSSGGQFL.

This clonotype has only one observation. Given a much more abundant clone one base away, this may be a read error. This is likely a read error, given that the CDR3 carries no conserved phenylalanine or tryptophan at its end. V gene TRBV7-9 combines with J gene TRBJ2-7, with unresolved D. V was pared by 2 bases and J by 5 bases, with 13 bases between. This CDR3 comprises 14 residues. CDR1 is SEHNR, CDR2 FQNEAQ, per germline (reference sequence). The CDR3 sequence is CASSLYGQRNEQYL. The CDR3 DNA sequence: TGTGCCAGCAGCTTATACGGCCAGAGGAACGAGCAGTACCTC.

Points on this clonotype: A read error may be the cause here, since a much bigger clone is one base away. The chain combines TRBV10-2 with TRBJ2-6; TRBD2 is a possible D gene (5 bases). Per the germline V gene, CDR1 is WSHSY and CDR2 is SAAADI. The CDR3 runs to 15 residues. Here the CDR3 reads CAGRRSGFGANVLTF. CDR3 bases: TGCGCCGGCAGACGGTCGGGGTTTGGGGCCAACGTCCTGACTTTC.

This clonotype was seen a few times. A much larger clone differs by one base, so this may be a read error. J is TRBJ1-3 and V is TRBV20-1, with TRBD1 identical over 8 bases. Germline V gene lookup returns CDR1 DFQATT and CDR2 SNEGSKA (reference sequence). The CDR3 covers 11 residues. In DNA form, the CDR3 reads TGCAGCGGCCAGGGGGCTGACGCCATATATTTT. Translating gives CSGQGADAIYF.

Comment on this clonotype: No conserved phenylalanine or tryptophan is present at the end of the CDR3, so a read error is the likely explanation. The genes are TRBV28 and TRBJ2-5; the match to TRBD2 covers 10 bases. Germline CDR1 MDHEN, CDR2 SYDVKM. J was trimmed by 3 bases and V by 7 bases; bases with no gene match: 8. CDR3 length equals 15 residues. CDR3 bases: TGTGCCAGCACCGAAGCGGGAGGGCCTAAAGAGACCCAGTACCTC. Its translation: CASTEAGGPKETQYL.

In this sample, this clonotype turned up a few times. A much larger clone sits a single nucleotide away, making a read error possible. Because it lacks the conserved phenylalanine or tryptophan at the end, this CDR3 is likely a read error. This sequence joins TRBV10-3 and TRBJ2-7, with 9 bases identical to TRBD1. Per the germline V gene, CDR1 is ENHRY and CDR2 is SYGVKD. The CDR3 is 12 amino acids. V lost 6 bases to trimming and J lost 7 bases; unmatched junction nucleotides: 4. The chain's CDR3 is CAISGTGSEQYL. CDR3 sequence (DNA): TGTGCCATCAGCGGGACAGGGTCTGAGCAGTACCTC.

As to this clonotype: Just one base apart from a much larger clone, this may be a read error. The chain carries TRBV20-1 and TRBJ1-2, with TRBD1 as a possible D gene (5 bases). Germline CDR1 DFQATT, CDR2 SNEGSKA (reference sequence). The CDR3 sequence is 13 residues long. CDR3 protein: CSASSGDLYAYTF. CDR3 DNA sequence: TGCAGTGCTAGTAGCGGGGACCTCTATGCCTACACCTTC.

With respect to this clonotype: A much bigger clone sits one base away, suggesting this may be a read error. The CDR3 does not end in the conserved phenylalanine or tryptophan, so this is likely a read error. The V and J genes are TRBV19 and TRBJ1-5; 7 bases are a match to TRBD1. Germline V lookup: CDR1 LNHDA, CDR2 SQIVND (reference sequence). This CDR3 is built from 14 residues. Trimming took 6 bases from V and 2 from J; bases not matched to a gene: 4. The DNA for the CDR3 is TGTGCCAGTAGCAATACAGGGGGCAATCAGCCCCAGCATATT. As protein: CASSNTGGNQPQHI.

This clonotype was counted at least ten times. The chain joins TRBV15 to TRBJ2-2; 9 bases are a match to TRBD1. The CDR3 sequence is 14 residues long. V shed 3 bases and J 8 bases; nucleotides not matched to a gene: 4. CDR1 is LNHNV and CDR2 is YYDKDF in the germline V gene (reference sequence). CDR3 DNA sequence: TGTGCCACCAGCAGCGGGACAGGGTCTGGGGAGCTGTTTTTT. Residues: CATSSGTGSGELFF.

This clonotype was detected ten times or more. The chain uses TRBV11-3 and TRBJ2-7; 11 nucleotides match TRBD1. Trimming at V came to 2 bases and at J to 5 bases, leaving 5 bases not matched to a gene. The CDR3 consists of 15 residues. Germline CDR1 and CDR2: SGHNT and YENEEA. CDR3 protein: CASSLLGQGAHEQYF. The CDR3 bases are TGTGCCAGCAGCTTACTTGGACAGGGGGCGCACGAGCAGTACTTC. Drawing the rest from reference TRBV11-3 and TRBJ2-7, the complete variable domain is EAGVVQSPRYKIIEKKQPVAFWCNPISGHNTLYWYLQNLGQGPELLIRYENEEAVDDSQLPKDRFSAERLKGVDSTLKIQPAELGDSAVYLCASSLLGQGAHEQYFGPGTRLTVT.

The chain joins TRBV7-9 to TRBJ1-4; the D gene is possibly TRBD1 (6 bases). CDR3 length: 14 amino acids. V was trimmed by 3 bases and J by 8 bases, leaving 13 bases between them. CDR1 is SEHNR and CDR2 is FQNEAQ in the germline V gene (reference sequence). The CDR3 bases are TGTGCCAGCAGCTTCGGGGGGCTGGGCGAAAAACTGTTTTTT. Translated: CASSFGGLGEKLFF.

This clonotype was recorded many times. This chain joins TRBV24-1 and TRBJ2-2, with D possibly TRBD2 on 5 matching bases. There are 13 residues in the CDR3. Germline CDR1 and CDR2: KGHDR and SFDVKD. The V gene lost 7 bases and the J gene lost 5 bases, with 10 bases spanning the gap. In nucleotides, the CDR3 is TGTGCCACCAGCCCGGGGTTAACCGGGGAGCTGTTTTTT. Translating gives CATSPGLTGELFF.

Many counts were recorded for this clonotype. V usage is TRBV14 and J usage is TRBJ2-5; TRBD2 matches at 10 bases. CDR1 SGHDN and CDR2 FVKESK come from the germline V gene. This CDR3 has 17 amino acids. V lost 5 bases, J lost 1 base, and 10 bases stayed unmatched. CDR3 DNA sequence: TGTGCCAGCAGCGGACTAGCGGATATTAGGTCCCAAGAGACCCAGTACTTC. The encoded protein is CASSGLADIRSQETQYF. Combining the CDR3 with reference TRBV14 and TRBJ2-5 gives the whole variable domain EAGVTQFPSHSVIEKGQTVTLRCDPISGHDNLYWYRRVMGKEIKFLLHFVKESKQDESGMPNNRFLAERTGGTYSTLKVQPAELEDSGVYFCASSGLADIRSQETQYFGPGTRLLVL.

Points on this clonotype: Since a much larger clone is just one base distant, this may be a read error. The chain has TRBV4-1 and TRBJ2-1; 10 bases match TRBD2. Germline-derived CDR1 and CDR2 are MGHRA and YSYEKL. The CDR3 length is 14 residues. The CDR3 nucleotides read TGCGCCAGCAGCCAACCCCGTGAGCGGGAGGGGCAGTCCTTC. Translating it yields CASSQPREREGQSF.

The chain combines TRBV2 with TRBJ2-2; D tentatively reads TRBD1 or TRBD2 (5 bases each). Germline V gives CDR1 SNHLY, CDR2 FYNNEI. V lost 2 bases, J lost 6 bases, and 7 bases lay in between. This CDR3 comprises 13 residues. The CDR3 bases are TGTGCCAGCAGTGAAAAGGGACCCGGGGAGCTGTTTTTT. It yields the protein CASSEKGPGELFF.

This clonotype was seen ten or more times. The junction departs from the called germline gene at one end, perhaps through a read error. V is TRBV5-4 and J is TRBJ1-4; no clear D. The CDR3 consists of 12 residues. The germline gives CDR1 SGHNT, CDR2 YYREEE (reference sequence). CDR3 sequence reads: CASSSYDEKLFF. DNA for the CDR3: TGCGCCAGCAGCTCCTACGATGAAAAACTGTTTTTT.

In this sample, this clonotype turned up many times. The V call is TRBV19, the J call TRBJ2-7, with a possible D match to TRBD2 (6 bases). The CDR3 covers 13 residues. Trimming removed 5 bases at V and 2 bases at J, with 10 bases between. The germline V gene has CDR1 LNHDA and CDR2 SQIVND (reference sequence). This CDR3 is CASSRGLPYEQYF. DNA for the CDR3: TGTGCCAGTAGTCGGGGACTTCCCTACGAGCAGTACTTC. Full variable domain (outside the CDR3, taken from reference TRBV19 and TRBJ2-7): DGGITQSPKYLFRKEGQNVTLSCEQNLNHDAMYWYRQDPGQGLRLIYYSQIVNDFQKGDIAEGYSVSREKKESFPLTVTSAQKNPTAFYLCASSRGLPYEQYFGPGTRLTVT.